This T cell receptor beta chain was observed in a study of T cells after posttransplantation cyclophosphamide (dated by TCRdb to about 2016). Regarding the complete study: Using TRB sequencing, the study followed how the T cell repertoire rebuilt after myeloablative bone marrow transplantation with posttransplantation cyclophosphamide given as GVHD prophylaxis. Antigen receptor sequencing was done on samples from some 34 PTCy-treated patients and from 15 to 20 related bone marrow donors of those patients. TRB sequencing was performed on blood from all 35 or so PTCy patients with 1-year posttransplant specimens. In 3 patients, TRB sequencing was also performed on up to 3 more blood samples taken 2 to 5.2 years after transplant, and in 4 patients, pretransplant blood was also TRB-sequenced. Because TRA and TRB clonality were tightly correlated in 9 samples, subsequent TCR analyses were focused on TRB only. Public TRB sequences were compared against a database of over 3,600 sequences linked to responses to pathogens, tumor antigens, self-antigens and alloantigens. Paper-wide results and their limitations: Donor-recipient similarity was low at 1-2 months but rose over the first year, and later blood repertoires were often dominated by donor CD8+ memory clones. Across around 40 patients, TRB clonality was highly associated with recipient CMV seropositivity and CMV reactivation, and diversity in PTCy patients was similar to diversity in CNI/methotrexate controls. The TRB repertoires of T cells infiltrating skin or GI tract showed only limited overlap with the TRB repertoires of T cells in blood.

Compared with germline, V lacks 0 bases and J lacks 2 bases; bases without a gene match: 3. Including the terminal cysteine and phenylalanine, the CDR3 comprises 16 residues. Only the CDR3 part of the read is kept: 48 bases, read in frame from the first base. Via the germline V gene (reference sequence), CDR1 is SEHNR and CDR2 FQNEAQ. The control group consisted of about a dozen patients who received myeloablative marrow transplants with methotrexate plus a calcineurin inhibitor and who were sampled 1 year after transplant. Peripheral blood and bone marrow mononuclear cells were isolated by Ficoll-Hypaque density centrifugation and cryopreserved. Concerning this clone itself: Its antigen target is currently unknown. Base quality data are lacking; no much larger clone is found one base away.

Genomic DNA was used for TRB sequencing, which was performed with the immunoSEQ assay at survey resolution or with the hsTCRB kit. Processing in the source paper ran as follows. The immunoSEQ software handled initial read processing, and the LymphoSeq R package was used for repertoire analyses. For each TRB dataset, clonality was calculated as 1 minus normalized Shannon entropy, and the Gini coefficient was computed as well. To infer phenotypes in unsorted samples, TRB sequences from sorted subsets of the recipient or donor were mapped onto unsorted samples from the same recipient. TCRdb stores this immuneACCESS table with in-frame sequences only. Part of the clones is absent; in the studies checked, under half of the shortfall reflects unresolved V genes, and no reason is known for the rest. V, J and clone size derive from that table, while D and trimming were established from the DNA sequence. The sample includes about 22,000 clones, with 89% observed a single time. Clones ranked in the top ten supply around 8.2% of the sample.

The chain joins TRBV7-9 to TRBJ1-4; TRBD1 lines up with 7 middle nucleotides. This sample comprised PBMCs, obtained after an allogeneic stem cell transplant with a calcineurin inhibitor and methotrexate. This receptor was taken from a female patient aged 50-60 years who received an allogeneic stem cell transplant from an unrelated donor, was CMV-positive, and had chronic GVHD only. After a transplant, some T cells may be of graft donor origin. CDR3 reads: CASSLAGGVTNEKLFF. The DNA is TGTGCCAGCAGCTTAGCAGGGGGCGTTACTAATGAAAAACTGTTTTTT.